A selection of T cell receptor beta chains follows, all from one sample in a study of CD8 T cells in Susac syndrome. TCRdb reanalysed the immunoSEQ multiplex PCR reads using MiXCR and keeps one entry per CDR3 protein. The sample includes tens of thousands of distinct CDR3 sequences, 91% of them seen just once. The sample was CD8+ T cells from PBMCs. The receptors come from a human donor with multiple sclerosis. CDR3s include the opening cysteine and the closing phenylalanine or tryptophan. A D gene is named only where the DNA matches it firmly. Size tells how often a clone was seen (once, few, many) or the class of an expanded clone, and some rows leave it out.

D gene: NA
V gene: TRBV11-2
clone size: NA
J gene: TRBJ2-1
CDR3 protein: CASSMGRLVGGNEQFF
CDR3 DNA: TGTGCCAGCAGCATGGGGCGACTAGTGGGTGGGAATGAGCAGTTCTTC

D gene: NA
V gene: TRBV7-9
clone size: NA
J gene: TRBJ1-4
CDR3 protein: CASSLSVTNEKLFF
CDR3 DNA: TGTGCCAGCAGCTTATCTGTGACTAATGAAAAACTGTTTTTT

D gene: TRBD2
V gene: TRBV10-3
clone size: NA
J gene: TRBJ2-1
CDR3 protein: CATLAGGSDEQFF
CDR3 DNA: TGTGCCACACTAGCGGGAGGGTCGGATGAGCAGTTCTTC

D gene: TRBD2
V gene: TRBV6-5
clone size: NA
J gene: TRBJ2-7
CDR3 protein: CASSWTSGEQYF
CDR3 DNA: TGTGCCAGCAGCTGGACTAGCGGGGAGCAGTACTTC

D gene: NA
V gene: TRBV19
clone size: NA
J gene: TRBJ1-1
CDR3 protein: CASTHTGSTEAFF
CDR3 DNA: TGTGCCAGTACTCATACAGGGTCGACTGAAGCTTTCTTT

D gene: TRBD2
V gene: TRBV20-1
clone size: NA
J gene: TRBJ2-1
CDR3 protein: CSAAGTSGGEQFF
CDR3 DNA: TGCAGTGCTGCTGGGACTAGCGGGGGTGAGCAGTTCTTC

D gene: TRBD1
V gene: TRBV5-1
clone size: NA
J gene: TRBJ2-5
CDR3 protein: CASSTGTGGFRETQYF
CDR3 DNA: TGCGCCAGCAGCACCGGGACAGGGGGCTTTCGAGAGACCCAGTACTTC

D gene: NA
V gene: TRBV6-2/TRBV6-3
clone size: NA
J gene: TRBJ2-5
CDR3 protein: CASTHAVEETQYF
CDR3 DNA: TGTGCCAGCACCCACGCGGTAGAAGAGACCCAGTACTTC

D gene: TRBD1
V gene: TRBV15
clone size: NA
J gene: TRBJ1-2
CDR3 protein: CATSSRIRDRGEDYGYTF
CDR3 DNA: TGTGCCACCAGCAGCCGGATCCGGGACAGGGGCGAAGACTATGGCTACACCTTC

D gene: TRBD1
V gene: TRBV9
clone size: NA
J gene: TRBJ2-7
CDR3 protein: CASSATLGQGGEQYF
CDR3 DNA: TGTGCCAGCAGCGCAACCCTGGGACAGGGCGGCGAGCAGTACTTC

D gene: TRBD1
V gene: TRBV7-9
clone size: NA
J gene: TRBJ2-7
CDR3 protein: CASRGQSYEQYF
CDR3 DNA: TGTGCCAGCAGGGGACAGTCCTACGAGCAGTACTTC

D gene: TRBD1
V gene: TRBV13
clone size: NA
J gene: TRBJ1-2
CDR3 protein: CASRPQGADYGYTF
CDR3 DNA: TGTGCCAGCAGACCTCAGGGGGCGGACTATGGCTACACCTTC

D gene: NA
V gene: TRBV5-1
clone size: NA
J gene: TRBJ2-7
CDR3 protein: CASSLASQGGYEQYF
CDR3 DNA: TGCGCCAGCAGCTTGGCGTCCCAGGGCGGCTACGAGCAGTACTTC

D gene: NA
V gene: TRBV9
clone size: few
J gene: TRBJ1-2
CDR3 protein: CASSVASQNYGYTF
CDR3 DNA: TGTGCCAGCAGCGTAGCTTCACAGAACTATGGCTACACCTTC

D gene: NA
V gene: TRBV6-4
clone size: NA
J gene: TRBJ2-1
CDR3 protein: CASTLSYNEQFF
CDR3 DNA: TGTGCCAGCACTCTTTCCTACAATGAGCAGTTCTTC

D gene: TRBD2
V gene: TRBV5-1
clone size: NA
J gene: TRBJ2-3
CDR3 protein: CASSSSGVRDTDTQYF
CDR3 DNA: TGCGCCAGCAGCTCTAGCGGGGTTAGAGACACAGATACGCAGTATTTT

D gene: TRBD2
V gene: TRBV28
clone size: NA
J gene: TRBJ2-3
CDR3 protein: CASSHFTSGRLSSTDTQYF
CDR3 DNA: TGTGCCAGCAGTCACTTTACTAGCGGGAGACTTTCTAGCACAGATACGCAGTATTTT

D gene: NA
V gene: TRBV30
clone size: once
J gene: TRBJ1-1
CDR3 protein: CAWRQNHEAFF
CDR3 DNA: TGTGCCTGGAGACAGAACCATGAAGCTTTCTTT

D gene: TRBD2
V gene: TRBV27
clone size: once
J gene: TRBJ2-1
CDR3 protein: CASSSLGGVAVEQFF
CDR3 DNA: TGTGCCAGCAGTTCCCTCGGGGGGGTTGCTGTTGAGCAGTTCTTC

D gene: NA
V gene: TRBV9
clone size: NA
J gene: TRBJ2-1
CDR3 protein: CASSVGFLGFNEQFF
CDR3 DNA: TGTGCCAGCAGCGTAGGCTTCCTGGGGTTCAATGAGCAGTTCTTC

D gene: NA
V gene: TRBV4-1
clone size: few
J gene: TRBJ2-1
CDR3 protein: CASSPGPVYNEQFF
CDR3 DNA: TGCGCCAGCAGCCCGGGGCCCGTCTACAATGAGCAGTTCTTC

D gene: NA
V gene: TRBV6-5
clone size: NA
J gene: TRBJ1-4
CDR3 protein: CASSSTEEYTSDEKLFF
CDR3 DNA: TGTGCCAGCAGTTCTACAGAAGAGTATACAAGCGATGAAAAACTGTTTTTT

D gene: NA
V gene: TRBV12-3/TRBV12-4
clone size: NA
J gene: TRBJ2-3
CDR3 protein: CASSLVASFTDTQYF
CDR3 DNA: TGTGCCAGCAGTTTAGTGGCTAGCTTCACAGATACGCAGTATTTT

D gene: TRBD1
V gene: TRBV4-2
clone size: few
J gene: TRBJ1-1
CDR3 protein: CASSPPLQGANTEAFF
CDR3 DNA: TGTGCCAGCAGCCCACCATTACAGGGGGCAAACACTGAAGCTTTCTTT

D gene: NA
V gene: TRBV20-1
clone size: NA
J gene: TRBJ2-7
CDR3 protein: CSANPGTSYEQYF
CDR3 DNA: TGCAGTGCTAACCCCGGGACTTCCTACGAGCAGTACTTC

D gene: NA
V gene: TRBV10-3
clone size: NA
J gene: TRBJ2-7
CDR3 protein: CAISSGTGSYEQYF
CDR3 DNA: TGTGCCATCTCCTCCGGGACTGGCAGCTACGAGCAGTACTTC

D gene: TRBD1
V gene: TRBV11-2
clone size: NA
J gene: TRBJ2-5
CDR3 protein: CASSHGTGRLETQYF
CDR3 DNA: TGTGCCAGCAGCCACGGGACAGGGAGGCTAGAGACCCAGTACTTC

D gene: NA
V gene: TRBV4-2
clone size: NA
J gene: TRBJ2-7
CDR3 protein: CASSHQDSSYEQYF
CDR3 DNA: TGTGCCAGCAGCCACCAGGACAGCTCCTACGAGCAGTACTTC

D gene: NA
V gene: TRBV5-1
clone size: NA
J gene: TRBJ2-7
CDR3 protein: CASSLLLNFSYEQYF
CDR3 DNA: TGCGCCAGCAGCTTGTTACTAAACTTCTCCTACGAGCAGTACTTC

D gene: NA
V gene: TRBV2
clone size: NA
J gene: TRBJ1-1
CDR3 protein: CASRALRGTDTEAFF
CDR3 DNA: TGTGCCAGCAGAGCACTACGAGGGACGGACACTGAAGCTTTCTTT

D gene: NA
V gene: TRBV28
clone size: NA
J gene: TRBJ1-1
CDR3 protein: CASSRSTGNTEAFF
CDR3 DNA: TGTGCCAGCAGCCGATCAACAGGGAACACTGAAGCTTTCTTT

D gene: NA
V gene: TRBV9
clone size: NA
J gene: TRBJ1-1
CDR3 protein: CASSVEGDTEAFF
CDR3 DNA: TGTGCCAGCAGCGTAGAAGGAGACACTGAAGCTTTCTTT

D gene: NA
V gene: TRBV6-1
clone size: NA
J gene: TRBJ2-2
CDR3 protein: CASSEWGGELFF
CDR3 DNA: TGTGCCAGCAGTGAATGGGGGGGGGAGCTGTTTTTT

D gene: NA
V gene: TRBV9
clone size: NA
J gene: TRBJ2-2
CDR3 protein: CASSAAMNTGELFF
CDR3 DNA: TGTGCCAGCAGCGCGGCTATGAACACCGGGGAGCTGTTTTTT

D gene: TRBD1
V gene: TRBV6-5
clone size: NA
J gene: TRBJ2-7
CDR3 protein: CASSPSGQGEFYEQYF
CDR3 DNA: TGTGCCAGCAGTCCCTCGGGACAGGGAGAATTCTACGAGCAGTACTTC

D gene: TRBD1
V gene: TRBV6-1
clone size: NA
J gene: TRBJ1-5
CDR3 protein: CASSVPGTGKDQPQHF
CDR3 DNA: TGTGCCAGCAGTGTACCCGGGACAGGGAAAGATCAGCCCCAGCATTTT

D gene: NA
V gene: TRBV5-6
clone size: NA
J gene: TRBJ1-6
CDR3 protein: CASSFSTYNSPLHF
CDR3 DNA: TGTGCCAGCAGCTTCTCAACCTATAATTCACCCCTCCACTTT

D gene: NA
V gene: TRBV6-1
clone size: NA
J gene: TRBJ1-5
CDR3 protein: CASTRGGYSNQPQHF
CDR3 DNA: TGTGCCAGCACCCGGGGGGGATATAGCAATCAGCCCCAGCATTTT

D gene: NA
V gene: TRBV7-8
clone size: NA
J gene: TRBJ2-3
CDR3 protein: CASSLAGYTDTQYF
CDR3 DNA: TGTGCCAGCAGCTTAGCGGGCTATACAGATACGCAGTATTTT

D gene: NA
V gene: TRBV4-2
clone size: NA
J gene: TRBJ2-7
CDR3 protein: CASSQEAGYEQYF
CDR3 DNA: TGTGCCAGCAGCCAAGAGGCCGGCTACGAGCAGTACTTC

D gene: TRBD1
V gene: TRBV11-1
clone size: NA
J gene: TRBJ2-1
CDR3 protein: CASSSRGLREQFF
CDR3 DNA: TGTGCCAGCAGCTCCAGGGGGCTCCGTGAGCAGTTCTTC

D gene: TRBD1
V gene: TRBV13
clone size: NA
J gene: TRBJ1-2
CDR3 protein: CASSIPTGAGGYTF
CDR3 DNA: TGTGCCAGCAGCATCCCGACAGGGGCCGGAGGCTACACCTTC